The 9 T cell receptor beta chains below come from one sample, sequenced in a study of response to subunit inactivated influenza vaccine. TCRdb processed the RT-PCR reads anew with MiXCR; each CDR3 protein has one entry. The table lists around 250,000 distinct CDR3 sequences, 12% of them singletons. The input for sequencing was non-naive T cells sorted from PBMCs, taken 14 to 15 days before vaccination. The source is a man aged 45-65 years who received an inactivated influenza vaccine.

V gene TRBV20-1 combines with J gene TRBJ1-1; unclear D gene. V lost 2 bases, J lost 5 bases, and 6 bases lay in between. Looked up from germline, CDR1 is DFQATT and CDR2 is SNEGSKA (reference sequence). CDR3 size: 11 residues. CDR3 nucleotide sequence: TGCAGTGCTAGAAAAGGGACTGAAGCTTTCTTT. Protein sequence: CSARKGTEAFF.

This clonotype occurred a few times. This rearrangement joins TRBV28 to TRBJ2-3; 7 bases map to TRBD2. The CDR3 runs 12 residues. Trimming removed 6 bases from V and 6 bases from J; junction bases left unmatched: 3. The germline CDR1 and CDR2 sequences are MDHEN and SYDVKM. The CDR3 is CASSKLADTQYF. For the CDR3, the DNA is TGTGCCAGCAGCAAACTAGCGGATACGCAGTATTTT.

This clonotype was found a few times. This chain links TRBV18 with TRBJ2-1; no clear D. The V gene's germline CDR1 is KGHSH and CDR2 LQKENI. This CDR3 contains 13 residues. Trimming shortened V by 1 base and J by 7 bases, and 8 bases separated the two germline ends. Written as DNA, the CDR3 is TGTGCCAGCTCACCACAGACGGAAAATGAGCAGTTCTTC. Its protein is CASSPQTENEQFF.

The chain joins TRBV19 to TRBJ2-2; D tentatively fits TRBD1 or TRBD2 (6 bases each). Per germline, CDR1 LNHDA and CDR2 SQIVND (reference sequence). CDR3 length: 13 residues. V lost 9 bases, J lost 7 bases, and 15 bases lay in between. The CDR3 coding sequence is TGTGCCAGCCGTCGGGGGCTGGGCGGGGAGCTGTTTTTT. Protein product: CASRRGLGGELFF.

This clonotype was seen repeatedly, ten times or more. The chain's CDR3 is CASSLSEGFEAFF. CDR3 nucleotide sequence: TGTGCCAGCAGCTTATCCGAAGGGTTCGAAGCTTTCTTT. V and J are TRBV7-2 and TRBJ1-1; no clear D. Trimming took off 2 bases at V and 8 bases at J, with 12 bases between the two ends. Germline V gives CDR1 SGHTA, CDR2 FQGNSA. CDR3 length: 13 residues.

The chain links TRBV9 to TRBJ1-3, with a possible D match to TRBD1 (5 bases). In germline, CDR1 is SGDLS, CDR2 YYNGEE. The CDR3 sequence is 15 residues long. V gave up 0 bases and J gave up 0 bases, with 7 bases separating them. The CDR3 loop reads CASSVDRSSGNTIYF. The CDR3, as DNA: TGTGCCAGCAGCGTAGACAGGAGCTCTGGAAACACCATATATTTT.

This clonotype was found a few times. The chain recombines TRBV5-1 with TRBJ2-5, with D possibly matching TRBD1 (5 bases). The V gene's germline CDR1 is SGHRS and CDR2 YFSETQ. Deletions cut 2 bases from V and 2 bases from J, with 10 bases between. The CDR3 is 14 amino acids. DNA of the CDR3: TGCGCCAGCAGCTTATGGACAACTCAAGAGACCCAGTACTTC. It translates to CASSLWTTQETQYF.

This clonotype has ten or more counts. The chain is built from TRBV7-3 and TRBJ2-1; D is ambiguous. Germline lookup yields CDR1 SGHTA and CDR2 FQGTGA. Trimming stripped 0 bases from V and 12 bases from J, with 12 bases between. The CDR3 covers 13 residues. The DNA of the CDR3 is TGTGCCAGCAGCTTAACTGTCTGGGATGCGCAGTTCTTC. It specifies CASSLTVWDAQFF. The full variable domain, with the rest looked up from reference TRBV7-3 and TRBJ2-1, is GAGVSQTPSNKVTEKGKYVELRCDPISGHTALYWYRQSLGQGPEFLIYFQGTGAADDSGLPNDRFFAVRPEGSVSTLKIQRTERGDSAVYLCASSLTVWDAQFFGPGTRLTVL.

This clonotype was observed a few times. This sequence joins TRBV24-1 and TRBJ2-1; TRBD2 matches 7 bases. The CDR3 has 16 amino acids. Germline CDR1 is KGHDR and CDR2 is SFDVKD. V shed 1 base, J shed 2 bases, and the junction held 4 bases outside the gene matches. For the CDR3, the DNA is TGTGCCACCAGTGATTTTACGGCGGGGGCCTACAATGAGCAGTTCTTC. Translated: CATSDFTAGAYNEQFF.